This TCR beta chain is drawn from a study of CD8 T cells in Susac syndrome (dated by TCRdb to 2018 to 2020). Regarding the study in general: The study used repertoire sequencing to test whether antigen drove CD8+ T cell activation and differentiation in Susac syndrome. The study compared CD8+ T cell repertoire clonality among roughly 12 healthy donors, some 14 Susac syndrome patients and about 16 multiple sclerosis patients. General findings and caveats noted by the study authors: The number of individuals in the TCR sequencing and HLA analysis was acknowledged as relatively small.

Peripheral blood CD8+ and CD4+ T cells from healthy donors, Susac syndrome patients and multiple sclerosis patients were profiled by high-throughput TCR beta sequencing. The multiple sclerosis controls were treatment-naive patients whose relapsing-remitting disease, either stable or active, fulfilled the revised McDonald criteria. Bulk CD8+ and CD4+ T cells were purified by magnetic negative isolation, whereas CD8+ TEMRA cells were enriched by FACS. Blood was drawn into EDTA tubes, processed within 24 hours, and PBMCs were isolated by density gradient centrifugation. PBMCs intended for TCR sequencing were cryopreserved in liquid nitrogen and thawed later in a water bath at 37 degrees C. The sorted or isolated CD4+, CD8+ and CD8+ TEMRA cells reached a purity of at least 90%. The germline V gene (reference sequence) supplies CDR1 SEHNR and CDR2 FQNEAQ. Measured from the cysteine to the phenylalanine, the CDR3 is 14 residues long. Only CDR3 DNA is held: 42 bases, read in frame from base 1. Between the V and J ends, shortened by 5 bases and 3 bases respectively, the junction contains 14 bases.

RNA was extracted using the RNeasy kit, and about 0.45 to 1 ug of the RNA was reverse transcribed with random hexamers. TCR beta CDR3 regions were amplified with the immunoSEQ multiplex PCR assay covering 54 Vbeta and 13 Jbeta segments. Bias from PCR amplification was corrected by using a synthetic template baseline for primer optimization and for computational correction. Regarding the original processing steps: Only productive sequences were kept, with reads annotated to V, D and J genes according to IMGT and analyzed in immunoSEQ Analyzer. Clonality was calculated as one minus the Shannon entropy normalized by log2 of the number of productive unique sequences. Public and private clones were assessed among the 100 most prevalent clones of each patient and control. Clones were defined as Susac-specific if absent from the healthy and MS cohorts, from approximately 1,100 published viral clones and from other ImmuneACCESS disease sequences. Starting from the raw public reads, TCRdb applied fastp trimming at Q25, assembled clones with MiXCR and retained in-frame beta chains. A single entry per CDR3 protein holds the most common genes and DNA from its merged rows. These V and J calls are TCRdb output, not the study's own analysis. The sample yields fewer than 150,000 distinct CDR3 sequences; around 91% were counted once. Together, the top ten hold about 0.25% of the sample.

A remark on this clonotype: This clone's antigen is unknown. No much larger clone is present one base from it, and per-base qualities are unavailable.

This TCR came from a human donor with multiple sclerosis. The sequence joins TRBV7-9 to TRBJ2-7; the D gene cannot be named for sure. The sample was CD8+ T cells from PBMCs. The nucleotide sequence reads as follows: TGTGCCAGCAGCCGCCCTGACATCTTCTACGAGCAGTACTTC. Its protein product is CASSRPDIFYEQYF.